This TCR beta chain came from a study of blood T cell repertoires in COVID-19. At the level of the study: Sources were T cells, B-cell-depleted T cells, or PBMCs; the material itself was cDNA or gDNA.

TCRdb keeps only in-frame clones here, not all; method: immunoSEQ multiplex PCR. The sample holds hundreds of thousands of clones, roughly 90% seen once. This CDR3 comprises 15 residues. The V end lost 7 bases, the J end lost 3 bases, and 16 bases lay between the germline ends. Germline lookup yields CDR1 SGHRS and CDR2 YFSETQ. The sequence derives from a man aged 25-45 years who had been exposed to COVID-19. This chain uses TRBV5-1 with TRBJ1-4; the D gene is possibly TRBD1 (5 bases). Sequenced input: PBMCs or T cells enriched from blood (not recorded which). CDR3 sequence reads: CASRALPGANEKLFF. The DNA of the CDR3 is TGCGCCAGCCGGGCGCTCCCGGGGGCTAATGAAAAACTGTTTTTT. The full variable domain, in which reference TRBV5-1 and TRBJ1-4 provide the parts outside the CDR3, is KAGVTQTPRYLIKTRGQQVTLSCSPISGHRSVSWYQQTPGQGLQFLFEYFSETQRNKGNFPGRFSGRQFSNSRSEMNVSTLELGDSALYLCASRALPGANEKLFFGSGTQLSVL.